Sequencing of this T cell receptor (beta chain) was carried out in a study of shared clonotypes between healthy human individuals. Assay: immunoSEQ multiplex PCR; the TCRdb copy retains only in-frame clones and omits some. The data show 600,000 to 800,000 clones, 72% seen once. With regard to this clone: Its target is unknown.

Study-level findings and limits: Large depth notwithstanding, sorted-subset sequencing proved incomplete by rarefaction. Among the subsets, naive ones generally showed larger estimated richness than memory ones.

V dropped 0 bases and J dropped 3 bases, with 10 bases sitting between them. The germline V gene encodes CDR1 SGHRS and CDR2 YFSETQ. The CDR3 is 15 residues long. Memory CD4+ cells were the fraction left after CD45RA+ naive selection. Sequencing was done on a sample of memory CD4+ T cells sorted from blood. Indicated subset: CD45RA-negative fraction. The sequence was collected from a woman younger than 45 in good health. The V and J genes are TRBV5-1 and TRBJ2-1; a weak D match, TRBD1 (5 bases). CDR3 residues: CASSLEQAGYNEQFF. DNA of the CDR3: TGCGCCAGCAGCTTGGAACAGGCTGGCTACAATGAGCAGTTCTTC.